Listed here are 2 T cell receptor beta chains from one sample, sequenced in a study of regulatory T cells in long-lasting Graves disease. Construction of TCR beta libraries relied on iRepertoire HTBI primers and on Arm-PCR targeting CDR3 regions. TCRdb called the multiplex PCR reads again in MiXCR, with one record for every CDR3 protein. The table shows 400,000 or so distinct CDR3 sequences, with around 22% occurring only once. Time point given: persistent/refractory GD, antithyroid drugs over 5 years with positive TRAb. PBMC RNA served as the TCR library source. The sequenced sample was peripheral blood mononuclear cells (PBMCs), obtained when the disease was refractory, from a patient treated with antithyroid drugs. The receptors shown here come from a female donor with Graves disease.

The J gene is TRBJ1-5, the V gene TRBV19; 7 nucleotides match TRBD1. V was pared by 4 bases and J by 5 bases, with 5 bases of the junction left unmatched. The length of the CDR3 is 14 residues. The germline gives CDR1 LNHDA, CDR2 SQIVND (reference sequence). The CDR3 nucleotides are TGTGCCAGTAGTACGGACAGGACATATCAGCCCCAGCATTTT. Its protein is CASSTDRTYQPQHF. The full variable domain, completed using reference TRBV19 and TRBJ1-5, is DGGITQSPKYLFRKEGQNVTLSCEQNLNHDAMYWYRQDPGQGLRLIYYSQIVNDFQKGDIAEGYSVSREKKESFPLTVTSAQKNPTAFYLCASSTDRTYQPQHFGDGTRLSIL.

This clonotype was recorded at least ten times. V gene TRBV20-1 combines with J gene TRBJ2-5, with 12 bases lining up with TRBD2. This CDR3 contains 14 residues. With V trimmed by 5 bases and J by 5 bases, 6 bases remained unmatched. Germline values: CDR1 DFQATT, CDR2 SNEGSKA (reference sequence). CDR3 bases: TGCAGTGCTGTCCCTAGCGGGAGGGCGGAGACCCAGTACTTC. Translating it yields CSAVPSGRAETQYF.